The rows below give T cell receptor beta chains drawn from one sample of a study of blood T cell repertoires in COVID-19. Sequenced by immunoSEQ multiplex PCR; TCRdb stores in-frame clones only, minus some. The sample carries 250,000 or so clones, roughly 86% recorded once. Sequenced input: peripheral blood. The origin of the receptors is a man aged 40-49 years with active or convalescent COVID-19. The conserved cysteine and the conserved F or W are not part of the CDR3 here.

v_gene,CDR3aa
TRBV6-5,ASSSKAGGPYNEQF
TRBV18,ASSPGAGAIQETQY
TRBV5-4,ASSSPLRRAGANVLT
TRBV19,ASSAEELTIQY
TRBV11-3,ASSLGVSSLPVNTGELF
TRBV12-3/TRBV12-4,ASSSSSTDTQY
TRBV9,ASSTPQGGNEKLF
TRBV3-1/TRBV3-2,ASSQDNRDGYT
TRBV29-1,SVVPARTGELF
TRBV25-1,ASRSGGGQETQY
TRBV30,AWSFPDRVNTEAF
TRBV2,ASFSGRAGEQY
TRBV19,ASSGTSGGTDTQY
TRBV10-3,AISVGGSGGELF
TRBV9,ASSVSPQRDTQY
TRBV7-9,ASSLGQANYEQY
TRBV24-1,ATSDPDGYT
TRBV27,ASSPRGPGDPQH
TRBV7-9,ASSFDQLTYEQY
TRBV2,ASSEGSRGYEQY
TRBV5-1,ASSLDTISYNEQF
TRBV10-1,ASTQSGAFVKF
TRBV9,ASSPWGQGANEQY
TRBV27,ASSLVGPTEQY
TRBV21-1,ASSLCRAGEKLF
TRBV15,ATSGHQGGLREKLF
TRBV5-1,ASRFQGAETQY
TRBV18,ASSPPGQPYEQY